Listed here are 10 T cell receptor beta chains from one sample, sequenced in a study of T-cell reconstitution after alpha-beta-depleted transplantation in children. It was with unique molecular identifiers that the TCRbeta library was prepared. Via MiXCR, TCRdb re-called the PCR reads, giving one row per CDR3 protein. Of around 600,000 distinct CDR3 sequences listed, under 25% are singletons. Sequences were derived from PBMCs, mostly from graft donor cells, sampled 360 days after TCRalphabeta/CD19-depleted stem cell transplant. The receptor source for this set is a boy under two years old who had a stem cell transplant for acute myeloid leukemia, so the T cells may come from the graft donor.

The chain recombines TRBV24-1 with TRBJ2-1; 10 bases are shared with TRBD2. V dropped 1 base and J dropped 3; count of bases not matched to a gene: 5. Germline V gene data show CDR1 as KGHDR and CDR2 as SFDVKD. The CDR3 length is 17 residues. The CDR3 nucleotides are TGTGCCACCAGTGATTTTGCTAGCGGGGGCTACTACAATGAGCAGTTCTTC. This sequence encodes CATSDFASGGYYNEQFF.

This clonotype has just a few counts. The chain couples TRBV5-6 to TRBJ2-7, with no clear D. Per the germline V gene, CDR1 is SGHDT and CDR2 is YYEEEE. The V gene lost 0 bases and the J gene lost 2 bases, with 3 bases spanning the gap. CDR3 length: 12 residues. The CDR3 nucleotides read TGTGCCAGCAGCTTGGCCGCCTACGAGCAGTACTTC. Amino acid sequence: CASSLAAYEQYF.

This clonotype has ten or more counts. The V call is TRBV9, the J call TRBJ2-3; D gene unclear. Trimming removed 0 bases from V and 1 base from J, with 9 bases in between. Germline V gene lookup returns CDR1 SGDLS and CDR2 YYNGEE. CDR3 length: 15 residues. The CDR3 region has the DNA TGTGCCAGCAGCGTAGAGGACCGACGCACAGATACGCAGTATTTT. It codes for CASSVEDRRTDTQYF.

This clonotype occurred a few times. This sequence joins TRBV6-2 or TRBV6-3 and TRBJ2-1; D is uncertain. This CDR3 spans 16 amino acids. Germline lookup yields CDR1 MNHEY and CDR2 SVGEGT. V was shortened by 1 base and J by 0 bases, with 10 bases between the two germline ends. CDR3 amino acids: CASSYWAERSYNEQFF. The DNA of the CDR3 is TGTGCCAGCAGTTACTGGGCAGAACGCTCCTACAATGAGCAGTTCTTC.

This sequence joins TRBV6-5 and TRBJ2-1; D tentatively fits TRBD1 or TRBD2 (5 bases each). V was cut by 1 base and J by 6 bases, with 13 bases left in between. Per the germline V gene, CDR1 is MNHEY and CDR2 is SVGAGI. The CDR3 covers 15 residues. The CDR3 here is CASSYFPPGGNEQFF. The CDR3 region has the DNA TGTGCCAGCAGTTACTTCCCCCCTGGGGGCAATGAGCAGTTCTTC.

The chain combines TRBV6-5 with TRBJ2-2; D is undetermined. V lost 2 bases and J 6 bases, leaving 7 bases between the germline ends. Germline CDR1 is MNHEY and CDR2 is SVGAGI. The CDR3 sequence is 13 residues long. The CDR3 region is CASSYDFPGELFF. The CDR3, as DNA: TGTGCCAGCAGTTACGACTTCCCCGGGGAGCTGTTTTTT.

This chain joins TRBV6-5 and TRBJ2-1, with 10 nucleotides matching TRBD2. CDR3 length: 18 residues. Germline CDR1 is MNHEY and CDR2 is SVGAGI. V dropped 2 bases and J dropped 5; count of bases not matched to a gene: 12. CDR3 nucleotide sequence: TGTGCCAGCAGTTACCAAGGAGGGTACAGCGGGGGGGACAATGAGCAGTTCTTC. Amino acids: CASSYQGGYSGGDNEQFF.

The chain recombines TRBV19 with TRBJ1-5; D is possibly TRBD1 (5 bases). The V gene lost 1 base and the J gene lost 8 bases, with 24 bases spanning the gap. Per germline, CDR1 LNHDA and CDR2 SQIVND (reference sequence). There are 18 residues in the CDR3. The CDR3, as DNA: TGTGCCAGTAGTATAGTGGATTGGGGGGAGATGGGTGAGAAGCCCCAGCATTTT. This codes for CASSIVDWGEMGEKPQHF. The full variable domain, completed using reference TRBV19 and TRBJ1-5, is DGGITQSPKYLFRKEGQNVTLSCEQNLNHDAMYWYRQDPGQGLRLIYYSQIVNDFQKGDIAEGYSVSREKKESFPLTVTSAQKNPTAFYLCASSIVDWGEMGEKPQHFGDGTRLSIL.

This clonotype was observed many times. The gene calls are TRBV5-6 and TRBJ2-3; D is possibly TRBD2 (6 bases). The CDR3 is 16 residues long. Deletions cut 3 bases from V and 6 bases from J, with 20 bases between. CDR1 SGHDT and CDR2 YYEEEE come from the germline V gene. This CDR3 reads CASSWSGRRGRDTQYF. CDR3 DNA sequence: TGTGCCAGCAGCTGGTCCGGAAGACGAGGGAGGGATACGCAGTATTTT.

This clonotype has more than one count but fewer than ten. The V gene is TRBV14, the J gene TRBJ2-7; tentatively, D is TRBD2 (6 bases). V lost 0 bases to trimming and J lost 7 bases, with 10 bases between them. Germline-derived CDR1 and CDR2 are SGHDN and FVKESK. The CDR3 has 13 residues. CDR3 DNA: TGTGCCAGCAGCCAAGATTTGGGGGGAGAGCAGTACGTC. Translated, it gives CASSQDLGGEQYV.